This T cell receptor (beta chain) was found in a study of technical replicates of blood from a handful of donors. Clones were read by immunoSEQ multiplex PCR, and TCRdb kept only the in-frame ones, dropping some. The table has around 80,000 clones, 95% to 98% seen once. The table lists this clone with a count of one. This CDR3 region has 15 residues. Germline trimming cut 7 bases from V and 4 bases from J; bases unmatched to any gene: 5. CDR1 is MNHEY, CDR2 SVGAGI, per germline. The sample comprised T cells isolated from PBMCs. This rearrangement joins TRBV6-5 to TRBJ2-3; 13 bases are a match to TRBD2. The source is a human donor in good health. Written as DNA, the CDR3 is TGTGCCAGCACCCGGACTAGCGGGAGCCCAGATACGCAGTATTTT. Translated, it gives CASTRTSGSPDTQYF.